This T cell receptor beta chain comes out of a study of glioma-infiltrating T cells after dendritic cell vaccination. Across the whole study: Three intradermal dendritic cell vaccine injections were given every two weeks. Whole-study results and caveats: Longer survival after dendritic cell vaccination followed higher pretreatment TIL content. Few patients contributed both blood and tumor specimens.

A note on this clone: Its target is not known.

The V gene end was trimmed by 3 bases and the J gene end by 3 bases; junction bases not matched to a gene: 14. The CDR3 has 17 residues. Germline V gives CDR1 SEHNR, CDR2 FQNEAQ (reference sequence). Amplification used 60 V beta primers and 13 J beta primers. Data came from immunoSEQ multiplex PCR; TCRdb stores just in-frame clones and leaves some out. The sample has approximately 100,000 clones; roughly 81% are singletons. This TCR was sampled from a human donor with glioblastoma. This sequence joins TRBV7-9 and TRBJ2-7; 7 bases agree with TRBD1. Sequenced here: blood, sampled before dendritic cell vaccination. In DNA form, the CDR3 reads TGTGCCAGCAGCTTTCACCCCGCCGGGACAGCCATCTACGAGCAGTACTTC. Encoded protein: CASSFHPAGTAIYEQYF.